Following are 20 T cell receptor beta chains from one sample sequenced in a study of regulatory T cells in long-lasting Graves disease. The time point denotes: persistent/refractory GD, antithyroid drugs over 5 years with positive TRAb. Extracted RNA from PBMCs served as the source of the TCR library. The TCR beta library used iRepertoire HTBI primers with Arm-PCR amplification of CDR3. TCRdb processed the multiplex PCR reads anew with MiXCR; each CDR3 protein has one entry. The profile shows 400,000 or so distinct CDR3 sequences, 20% of them singletons. The sample consisted of peripheral blood mononuclear cells (PBMCs), taken when the disease was refractory, from a patient treated with antithyroid drugs. These receptors were collected from a female donor with Graves disease.

This clonotype was seen a few times. The chain is built from TRBV19 and TRBJ2-7, with 10 bases that match TRBD2. Germline values: CDR1 LNHDA, CDR2 SQIVND (reference sequence). V shed 5 bases and J 6 bases; nucleotides not matched to a gene: 10. The CDR3 spans 15 residues. The CDR3 DNA is TGTGCCAGTAGTCCTGGACTAGCGGACCGCTCCGAGCAGTACTTC. It specifies CASSPGLADRSEQYF.

This clonotype appeared a few times. The rearrangement joins TRBV18 to TRBJ2-5; D possibly corresponds to TRBD2 (5 bases). From germline, CDR1 is KGHSH and CDR2 LQKENI. The CDR3 spans 14 residues. V was clipped by 2 bases and J by 7 bases, with 14 bases between them. This chain's CDR3 is CASSPEDSSGTQYF. The CDR3 coding sequence is TGTGCCAGCTCACCAGAGGACTCCTCCGGGACCCAGTACTTC.

In the case of this clonotype: One end of the junction does not line up with germline, which may come from a read error. CDR3 protein: CAIGEEANYGYTF. CDR3 nucleotides: TGTGCCATCGGTGAGGAGGCTAACTATGGCTACACCTTC. This chain connects TRBV10-3 to TRBJ1-2; D not resolved. This CDR3 spans 13 amino acids. The germline V gene has CDR1 ENHRY and CDR2 SYGVKD.

This clonotype was picked up a small number of times. The chain has TRBV6-2 or TRBV6-3 and TRBJ2-3, with D hard to call. CDR3 length: 14 residues. Trimming pared 2 bases from V and 0 bases from J, leaving 6 bases between. Germline assignment: CDR1 MNHEY and CDR2 SVGEGT. The CDR3 is CASSYGGSTDTQYF. DNA of the CDR3: TGTGCCAGCAGTTACGGTGGGAGCACAGATACGCAGTATTTT.

This chain uses TRBV7-8 with TRBJ2-7; no definite D call. Per the germline V gene, CDR1 is SGHVS and CDR2 is FQNEAQ. This CDR3 contains 12 residues. V was shortened by 6 bases and J by 6 bases, with 12 bases between the two germline ends. CDR3 amino acids: CASRSLGGEQYF. Here the CDR3 DNA reads TGTGCCAGCAGGTCTCTAGGTGGCGAGCAGTACTTC.

This clonotype was seen only a few times. The chain combines TRBV19 with TRBJ1-5; D is ambiguous. V shed 3 bases and J shed 3 bases, with 12 bases lying between them. This CDR3 spans 15 amino acids. The germline CDR1 and CDR2 sequences are LNHDA and SQIVND (reference sequence). CDR3 loop: CASSILTEANQPQHF. CDR3 DNA sequence: TGTGCCAGTAGTATCTTAACAGAAGCCAATCAGCCCCAGCATTTT.

The chain carries TRBV9 and TRBJ2-5, with D tentatively TRBD2 (6 bases). The CDR3 covers 15 residues. The V end was cut by 4 bases, the J end by 5 bases, with 18 bases between. Germline loops: CDR1 SGDLS, CDR2 YYNGEE. The CDR3 coding sequence is TGTGCCAGCAGCCTCACGGGGGATCCTGGGGAGACCCAGTACTTC. This translates into CASSLTGDPGETQYF.

This clonotype appeared many times. This rearrangement joins TRBV20-1 to TRBJ2-5; TRBD1 might be the D (5 bases). The germline gives CDR1 DFQATT, CDR2 SNEGSKA (reference sequence). The V end was cut by 4 bases, the J end by 2 bases, with 14 bases between. This CDR3 contains 14 residues. DNA of the CDR3: TGCAGTGCTATGATGGGGCAGCTTCAAGAGACCCAGTACTTC. Amino acid sequence: CSAMMGQLQETQYF.

This chain uses TRBV27 with TRBJ2-7, with D perhaps being TRBD1 or TRBD2 (5 bases each). The germline V gene has CDR1 MNHEY and CDR2 SMNVEV (reference sequence). Trimming pared 5 bases from V and 9 bases from J, leaving 14 bases between. The CDR3 has 12 amino acids. Here the CDR3 reads CASSPGLSPQYF. Here the CDR3 DNA reads TGTGCCAGCAGTCCGGGGCTTTCCCCGCAGTACTTC.

The genes are TRBV29-1 and TRBJ1-2, with 8 bases fitting TRBD1. J gave up 4 bases and V 5 bases, and 6 bases lay outside the gene matches. Germline CDR1 SQVTM, CDR2 ANQGSEA. The CDR3 extends over 13 amino acids. The CDR3 protein is CSVLQGGGYGYTF. For the CDR3, the DNA is TGCAGCGTTCTACAGGGGGGAGGCTATGGCTACACCTTC.

There are many counts of this clonotype. The rearrangement links TRBV2 to TRBJ1-2; 7 bases are a match to TRBD1. Germline V gene sequence: CDR1 SNHLY, CDR2 FYNNEI. With 4 bases clipped from V and 3 bases from J, the junction kept 11 bases outside the gene matches. The length of the CDR3 is 16 residues. The CDR3 DNA is TGTGCCAGCAGTGGGGACCGACAGGGCTCGGACTATGGCTACACCTTC. It codes for CASSGDRQGSDYGYTF. The entire variable domain, with the rest obtained from reference TRBV2 and TRBJ1-2, is as follows: EPEVTQTPSHQVTQMGQEVILRCVPISNHLYFYWYRQILGQKVEFLVSFYNNEISEKSEIFDDQFSVERPDGSNFTLKIRSTKLEDSAMYFCASSGDRQGSDYGYTFGSGTRLTVV.

The rearrangement joins TRBV18 to TRBJ1-2; no reliable D call. Trimming shortened V by 2 bases and J by 4 bases, and 8 bases separated the two germline ends. The germline V gene encodes CDR1 KGHSH and CDR2 LQKENI. This CDR3 is built from 13 residues. The CDR3 sequence: CASSPIAGYGYTF. The CDR3 DNA follows: TGTGCCAGCTCACCAATTGCGGGCTATGGCTACACCTTC.

This clonotype appeared a few times. A read error may explain this, as a much larger clone is one base away. V and J are TRBV7-2 and TRBJ2-7; D is perhaps TRBD1 (6 bases). The CDR3 totals 13 residues. The germline V gene encodes CDR1 SGHTA and CDR2 FQGNSA. V lost 1 base and J lost 6, with 10 bases in between. CDR3 sequence reads: CASSLEQGSEQYF. The DNA of the CDR3 is TGTGCCAGCAGCTTAGAGCAGGGGTCCGAGCAGTACTTC.

There are many counts of this clonotype. The chain combines TRBV6-5 with TRBJ1-4, with no clear D. Trimming took 0 bases from V and 7 from J, leaving 9 bases between them. This CDR3 contains 14 residues. The germline CDR1 and CDR2 sequences are MNHEY and SVGAGI. CDR3 coding DNA: TGTGCCAGCAGTTACTCAAAGGGAAGTGAAAAACTGTTTTTT. Translation gives CASSYSKGSEKLFF.

In this sample, this clonotype turned up many times. V and J are TRBV30 and TRBJ1-2; perhaps TRBD1 as D (5 bases). The CDR3 covers 16 residues. V was shortened by 0 bases and J by 6 bases, with 20 bases between the two germline ends. CDR1 and CDR2 from the germline V gene are GTSNPN and SVGIG (reference sequence). The CDR3 DNA reads TGTGCCTGGAGTGTATTCGGCCCGAGGGGTCTCCATGGCTACACCTTC. Its protein product is CAWSVFGPRGLHGYTF. Looking up the rest from reference TRBV30 and TRBJ1-2 gives the full variable domain: SQTIHQWPATLVQPVGSPLSLECTVEGTSNPNLYWYRQAAGRGLQLLFYSVGIGQISSEVPQNLSASRPQDRQFILSSKKLLLSDSGFYLCAWSVFGPRGLHGYTFGSGTRLTVV.

This clonotype was detected ten times or more. This chain uses TRBV11-2 with TRBJ2-5; D unclear. There are 13 residues in the CDR3. With 5 bases removed from V and 6 bases from J, the gap between germline ends came to 13 bases. The germline gives CDR1 SGHAT, CDR2 FQNNGV. As DNA, the CDR3 is TGTGCCAGCAGCCCCCCCCCAAGCAAGACCCAGTACTTC. Its translation is CASSPPPSKTQYF.

This clonotype turned up a few times. The chain carries TRBV7-3 and TRBJ2-7, with TRBD1 as a possible D gene (5 bases). The CDR3 extends over 15 amino acids. V lost 5 bases, J lost 3 bases, and 17 bases lay in between. Germline V gene data show CDR1 as SGHTA and CDR2 as FQGTGA. In DNA, the CDR3 is TGTGCCAGCAGCCAATCAGGCCGGCAGGGCTACGAGCAGTACTTC. This sequence encodes CASSQSGRQGYEQYF.

The chain joins TRBV28 to TRBJ2-1; the D gene is possibly TRBD2 (6 bases). Trimming removed 5 bases at V and 4 bases at J, with 15 bases between. Germline CDR1 is MDHEN and CDR2 is SYDVKM. CDR3 size: 15 residues. This chain's CDR3 is CASSTRDSKYNEQFF. Written as DNA, the CDR3 is TGTGCCAGCAGTACACGGGACTCCAAATACAATGAGCAGTTCTTC.

A word on this clonotype: Given a much more abundant clone one base away, this may be a read error. The genes are TRBV6-1 and TRBJ2-2; possibly TRBD1 for D (6 bases). The germline V gene has CDR1 MNHNS and CDR2 SASEGT. CDR3 length equals 13 residues. CDR3 residues: CASKFRDTGEPFF. The CDR3 coding sequence is TGTGCCAGCAAGTTCCGGGACACCGGGGAGCCGTTTTTT.

This clonotype showed up just a few times. The genes are TRBV10-3 and TRBJ1-3, with TRBD1 matching 8 bases. CDR1 is ENHRY and CDR2 is SYGVKD in the germline V gene. CDR3 length equals 12 residues. The J segment lost 4 bases and the V segment lost 11 bases, leaving 4 bases of the junction unmatched. The CDR3 here is CAGQGPGNTIYF. CDR3 sequence (DNA): TGTGCCGGACAGGGTCCAGGAAACACCATATATTTT.